The clone carrying this T cell receptor beta chain was picked up a small number of times. The antigen is not known. A junction end diverges from the germline sequence, so it may reflect a read error. This entry comes from a study of response to subunit inactivated influenza vaccine. Germline-derived CDR1 and CDR2 are SEHNR and FQNEAQ (reference sequence). The CDR3 consists of 16 residues. TCRdb re-derived calls from the RT-PCR reads in MiXCR, one entry per CDR3 protein. The data hold around 500,000 distinct CDR3 sequences, with approximately 10% observed a single time. Findings of the study overall: Each seasonal influenza vaccination recruits few new T cells, the authors suggested.

The clonotype comes from a man aged 50 or older who received an inactivated influenza vaccine. This chain joins TRBV7-9 and TRBJ2-7; 10 bases are shared with TRBD2. Here the sequenced sample was PBMCs from blood, taken about 40 days after vaccination. The CDR3 nucleotides are TGTGCCAGCAGCTTAGCCTGGACTAGCGGAGTCTACGAGCAGCACTTC. It codes for CASSLAWTSGVYEQHF.